The 10 T cell receptor beta chains in this list originate from one sample, sequenced in a study of blood T cells in healthy people across ages. Primed by a sample-barcoded 5' primer and a J-beta primer mix, a second PCR proceeded for roughly 7 to 11 cycles. TCRdb passed the 5' RACE reads through MiXCR, listing each CDR3 protein once. The table lists roughly 830,000 distinct CDR3 sequences, approximately 65% of them singletons, with roughly 25% in the top ten. The sequencing input was blood. The receptor source for this set is a man younger than 40 in good health.

This chain uses TRBV29-1 with TRBJ1-1; a possible D gene is TRBD1 (6 bases). The V and J ends lost 5 bases and 0 bases respectively, with 16 bases between them. Germline V lookup: CDR1 SQVTM, CDR2 ANQGSEA. This CDR3 comprises 15 residues. CDR3 in DNA: TGCAGCGTTTCAAGGGGGGCCTACATGAACACTGAAGCTTTCTTT. Protein sequence: CSVSRGAYMNTEAFF.

This clonotype was seen just once. The rearrangement joins TRBV4-3 to TRBJ2-3; 10 nucleotides agree with TRBD2. The CDR3 loop spans 15 amino acids. Trimming removed 4 bases from V and 3 bases from J; junction bases left unmatched: 4. Germline V gene data show CDR1 as LGHNA and CDR2 as YSLEER. CDR3 nucleotide sequence: TGCGCCAGCAGCCCCACTAGCGGGATGACAGATACGCAGTATTTT. It specifies CASSPTSGMTDTQYF.

Worth noting for this clonotype: A read error may be the cause here, since a much bigger clone is one base away. This rearrangement joins TRBV5-6 to TRBJ2-7; 8 bases match TRBD1. The CDR3 runs 14 residues. V was clipped by 5 bases and J by 1 base; unmatched bases: 5. CDR1 SGHDT and CDR2 YYEEEE come from the germline V gene. CDR3 amino acids: CASSFRDRSYEQYF. The DNA for the CDR3 is TGTGCCAGCAGTTTCCGGGACAGGTCCTACGAGCAGTACTTC. The full variable domain, its missing parts supplied by reference TRBV5-6 and TRBJ2-7, is DAGVTQSPTHLIKTRGQQVTLRCSPKSGHDTVSWYQQALGQGPQFIFQYYEEEERQRGNFPDRFSGHQFPNYSSELNVNALLLGDSALYLCASSFRDRSYEQYFGPGTRLTVT.

This chain connects TRBV4-2 to TRBJ1-5; D is undetermined. The CDR3 consists of 14 residues. Trimming took off 1 base at V and 7 bases at J, with 11 bases between the two ends. Germline CDR1 LGHNA, CDR2 YNFKEQ. CDR3 amino acids: CASSQGFAGQPQHF. The CDR3 bases are TGTGCCAGCAGCCAAGGGTTCGCGGGGCAGCCCCAGCATTTT.

The V call is TRBV28, the J call TRBJ2-1, with D possibly TRBD1 on 6 matching bases. Trimming removed 6 bases at V and 9 bases at J, with 18 bases between. In germline, CDR1 is MDHEN, CDR2 SYDVKM. The CDR3 runs 14 residues. This CDR3 reads CASSEGTPRSEQFF. DNA for the CDR3: TGTGCCAGCAGCGAAGGGACACCGAGGAGTGAGCAGTTCTTC.

This chain joins TRBV7-9 and TRBJ2-4; 9 bases are shared with TRBD1. The J call may not be correct, given that the DNA end is closer to TRBJ2-5. Germline loops: CDR1 SEHNR, CDR2 FQNEAQ (reference sequence). The CDR3 extends over 15 amino acids. Here the CDR3 reads CASSTTGGWGETQYF. CDR3 bases: TGTGCCAGCAGCACTACAGGGGGCTGGGGTGAGACCCAGTACTTC.

Concerning this clonotype: One end of the junction does not line up with germline, which may come from a read error. CDR3 coding DNA: TGTGCCGGCAGCACAGGGGCTCAGCCCCAGCATTTT. As protein: CAGSTGAQPQHF. This chain connects TRBV28 to TRBJ1-5; 7 positions match TRBD1. Germline lookup yields CDR1 MDHEN and CDR2 SYDVKM. The CDR3 is 12 amino acids.

This clonotype occurred a few times. The gene calls are TRBV7-2 and TRBJ1-6, with D unresolved. This CDR3 contains 15 residues. The V gene lost 1 base and the J gene lost 2 bases, with 6 bases spanning the gap. The germline gives CDR1 SGHTA, CDR2 FQGNSA. CDR3 coding DNA: TGTGCCAGCAGCTTAGAGTCAGCCTATAATTCACCCCTCCACTTT. Protein sequence: CASSLESAYNSPLHF.

The chain couples TRBV7-2 to TRBJ1-4; 12 bases line up with TRBD1. The junction had 5 bases not matched to a gene; V was cut back by 4 bases and J by 8 bases. Germline loops: CDR1 SGHTA, CDR2 FQGNSA. The CDR3 consists of 15 residues. CDR3 protein: CASSWGQGAQEKLFF. The DNA of the CDR3 is TGTGCCAGCAGCTGGGGACAGGGGGCACAGGAAAAACTGTTTTTT.

This clonotype was observed a single time. The gene calls are TRBV10-3 and TRBJ1-1; D gene uncertain. Per germline, CDR1 ENHRY and CDR2 SYGVKD. Trimming shortened V by 5 bases and J by 1 base, and 11 bases separated the two germline ends. CDR3 size: 14 residues. The CDR3 spells CAISRMTGNTEAFF. The CDR3 DNA reads as TGTGCCATCAGTAGAATGACGGGGAACACTGAAGCTTTCTTT.